Listed here are 21 T cell receptor beta chains from one sample, sequenced in a study of CD8 T cell repertoires and HIV-1 epitope variants. Repertoires were generated with immunoSEQ multiplex PCR, while TCRdb's copy carries only in-frame clones and drops some. Of tens of thousands of clones listed, 74% were seen once; the top ten hold around 24%. Sequences were obtained from uncultured baseline CD8+ T cells from peripheral blood mononuclear cells (PBMCs). Receptor source: a male donor with HIV.

The rearrangement joins TRBV19 to TRBJ2-5; 8 nucleotides match TRBD1. The CDR3 consists of 16 residues. Germline CDR1 and CDR2: LNHDA and SQIVND (reference sequence). The trim removed 5 bases at V and 5 bases at J, leaving 13 bases unmatched. CDR3 protein: CASSARTGPTRETQYF. CDR3 sequence (DNA): TGTGCCAGTAGTGCCAGGACAGGGCCCACTCGGGAGACCCAGTACTTC.

This chain connects TRBV18 to TRBJ2-7, with 9 bases fitting TRBD1. The germline CDR1 and CDR2 sequences are KGHSH and LQKENI. This CDR3 contains 15 residues. J was trimmed by 4 bases and V by 3 bases; bases with no gene match: 7. CDR3 in amino acids: CASSPNPGQGYEQYF. CDR3 bases: TGTGCCAGCTCACCTAACCCGGGACAGGGTTACGAGCAGTACTTC.

This clone was observed a handful of times. This chain connects TRBV10-3 to TRBJ1-2; possible D gene TRBD1, 6 bases. This CDR3 contains 14 residues. Germline loops: CDR1 ENHRY, CDR2 SYGVKD. V dropped 10 bases and J dropped 5 bases, with 20 bases sitting between them. The CDR3 protein is CATWGPREEYGYTF. DNA of the CDR3: TGTGCCACTTGGGGGCCGAGGGAGGAATATGGCTACACCTTC.

This rearrangement joins TRBV7-2 to TRBJ1-1, with D hard to call. The CDR3 totals 13 residues. V shed 2 bases and J shed 0 bases, with 4 bases lying between them. Germline loops: CDR1 SGHTA, CDR2 FQGNSA. In DNA form, the CDR3 reads TGTGCCAGCAGCTTAAGTCTGAACACTGAAGCTTTCTTT. It yields the protein CASSLSLNTEAFF.

V usage is TRBV10-1 and J usage is TRBJ2-1; D uncertain. This CDR3 has 13 amino acids. Trimming removed 2 bases at V and 8 bases at J, with 10 bases between. Germline CDR1 WNHNN, CDR2 SYGVQD (reference sequence). The CDR3: CASSESLGDEQFF. In nucleotides, the CDR3 is TGCGCCAGCAGTGAGAGCCTGGGCGATGAGCAGTTCTTC.

This clone was observed a single time. Other DNA sequences in this sample translate to the same CDR3. The rearrangement uses TRBV28 and TRBJ2-5; D uncertain. Germline lookup yields CDR1 MDHEN and CDR2 SYDVKM. V was trimmed by 5 bases and J by 2 bases, leaving 3 bases between them. This CDR3 is built from 11 residues. The CDR3 loop is CASSLQETQYF. The DNA of the CDR3 is TGTGCCAGCAGTCTACAAGAGACCCAGTACTTC.

This clone was found a few times. The V call is TRBV27, the J call TRBJ2-7; TRBD2 aligns across 7 bases. J gave up 7 bases and V 6 bases, and 6 bases lay outside the gene matches. CDR1 and CDR2 from the germline V gene are MNHEY and SMNVEV (reference sequence). The CDR3 consists of 12 residues. The chain's CDR3 is CASSQTSREQYF. DNA for the CDR3: TGTGCCAGCAGCCAGACTAGCCGGGAGCAGTACTTC.

This chain uses TRBV28 with TRBJ2-2; possible D gene TRBD2, 7 bases. Trimming shortened V by 10 bases and J by 1 base, and 16 bases separated the two germline ends. The CDR3 totals 15 residues. The germline gives CDR1 MDHEN, CDR2 SYDVKM. The CDR3 loop is CATINRGGNTGELFF. The CDR3 region has the DNA TGTGCCACCATTAATAGGGGGGGGAACACCGGGGAGCTGTTTTTT.

This chain joins TRBV5-5 and TRBJ2-5; 7 bases line up with TRBD1. This CDR3 has 13 amino acids. Losses at the gene ends were 4 bases for V and 5 bases for J; bases not matched to a gene: 5. CDR1 is SGHKS, CDR2 YYEKEE, per germline (reference sequence). The DNA for the CDR3 is TGTGCCAGCAGCCGACAGGGTCGGGAGACCCAGTACTTC. Its translation: CASSRQGRETQYF.

CDR3 sequence (DNA): TGTGCCAGCAGGCGACCCCGGGAAGAGCAGTTCTTC. It encodes CASRRPREEQFF. The rearrangement uses TRBV6-5 and TRBJ2-1; a possible D gene is TRBD2 (5 bases). The CDR3 is made up of 12 amino acids. Germline lookup yields CDR1 MNHEY and CDR2 SVGAGI. Trimming shortened V by 6 bases and J by 10 bases, and 13 bases separated the two germline ends.

In its sample, this clone was seen once. The chain joins TRBV28 to TRBJ2-5; a possible D gene is TRBD2 (5 bases). V shed 6 bases and J shed 4 bases, with 9 bases lying between them. Germline V gives CDR1 MDHEN, CDR2 SYDVKM. This CDR3 spans 12 amino acids. Here the CDR3 reads CASREGRETQYF. CDR3 sequence (DNA): TGTGCCAGCAGAGAGGGTCGAGAGACCCAGTACTTC.

The chain employs TRBV7-8 and TRBJ1-5; D not resolved. Germline assignment: CDR1 SGHVS and CDR2 FQNEAQ. Trimming took off 0 bases at V and 0 bases at J, with 9 bases between the two ends. The CDR3 consists of 16 residues. The CDR3 DNA sequence: TGTGCCAGCAGCTTAGCGCCGTCAGATAGCAATCAGCCCCAGCATTTT. It codes for CASSLAPSDSNQPQHF.

Only a few counts were recorded for this clone. V gene TRBV2 combines with J gene TRBJ1-2; D gene unclear. The germline V gene encodes CDR1 SNHLY and CDR2 FYNNEI. There are 14 residues in the CDR3. The V gene lost 6 bases and the J gene lost 4 bases, with 15 bases spanning the gap. The CDR3 bases are TGTGCCAGCAGGGAACCTCGGACGGGCTATGGCTACACCTTC. Its translation is CASREPRTGYGYTF.

The chain is built from TRBV5-1 and TRBJ1-1; 9 positions match TRBD1. The CDR3 runs 15 residues. The germline V gene has CDR1 SGHRS and CDR2 YFSETQ. J lost 5 bases, V lost 3 bases, and 8 bases had no gene match. CDR3 DNA: TGCGCCAGCAGCTCGGGACAGGGAGGAAGTACTGAAGCTTTCTTT. Translated, it gives CASSSGQGGSTEAFF.

The V call is TRBV15, the J call TRBJ1-4; maybe TRBD1 (5 bases). The germline CDR1 and CDR2 sequences are LNHNV and YYDKDF (reference sequence). V lost 8 bases and J lost 5, with 12 bases in between. This CDR3 has 13 amino acids. CDR3 sequence: CATRDGHNEKLFF. The DNA of the CDR3 is TGTGCCACCCGGGACGGACACAATGAAAAACTGTTTTTT.

This sequence joins TRBV2 and TRBJ2-7; 7 positions match TRBD1. CDR3 size: 12 residues. The V gene end was trimmed by 5 bases and the J gene end by 9 bases; junction bases not matched to a gene: 7. Germline loops: CDR1 SNHLY, CDR2 FYNNEI. The CDR3 reads CASSRQGSAQYF. CDR3 bases: TGTGCCAGCAGTCGACAGGGTTCCGCGCAGTACTTC. Full variable domain (remainder filled in from reference TRBV2 and TRBJ2-7): EPEVTQTPSHQVTQMGQEVILRCVPISNHLYFYWYRQILGQKVEFLVSFYNNEISEKSEIFDDQFSVERPDGSNFTLKIRSTKLEDSAMYFCASSRQGSAQYFGPGTRLTVT.

The chain uses TRBV9 and TRBJ1-2, with unresolved D. Trimming shortened V by 3 bases and J by 3 bases, and 6 bases separated the two germline ends. This CDR3 region has 12 residues. Looked up from germline, CDR1 is SGDLS and CDR2 is YYNGEE. CDR3 region: CASSGRDYGYTF. The CDR3 nucleotides read TGTGCCAGCAGCGGGAGGGACTATGGCTACACCTTC.

The CDR3 nucleotides read TGTGCCACCAGCAGAGATCCGCCCAGGGTGGGGCCCTACGAGCAGTACTTC. It codes for CATSRDPPRVGPYEQYF. The genes are TRBV15 and TRBJ2-7; perhaps TRBD1 as D (5 bases). V lost 0 bases and J lost 2, with 17 bases in between. The CDR3 length is 17 residues. Germline loops: CDR1 LNHNV, CDR2 YYDKDF (reference sequence).

To note about this clone: In the same sample, other DNA sequences code for this CDR3. V usage is TRBV10-3 and J usage is TRBJ2-4; TRBD1 matches 8 bases. Germline V gene lookup returns CDR1 ENHRY and CDR2 SYGVKD. V trimming: 10 bases; J trimming: 6 bases; junction bases outside the gene matches: 11. The length of the CDR3 is 14 residues. The CDR3 sequence is CATMPGQGGNIQYF. The CDR3, as DNA: TGTGCCACCATGCCAGGACAGGGAGGAAACATTCAGTACTTC.

CDR3 loop: CASSFRDRTNYGYTF. As DNA, the CDR3 is TGCGCCAGCAGCTTCCGGGACAGGACTAACTATGGCTACACCTTC. The chain is built from TRBV5-1 and TRBJ1-2; the match to TRBD1 covers 8 bases. From germline, CDR1 is SGHRS and CDR2 YFSETQ. V trimming: 2 bases; J trimming: 0 bases; junction bases outside the gene matches: 3. CDR3 length: 15 residues.

The rearrangement uses TRBV2 and TRBJ2-7; D tentatively reads TRBD1 or TRBD2 (5 bases each). Germline V gives CDR1 SNHLY, CDR2 FYNNEI. The CDR3 is 15 residues long. V gave up 2 bases and J gave up 5 bases, with 16 bases separating them. The DNA for the CDR3 is TGTGCCAGCAGTGAAAATGGGGGAAGGTTCGACGAGCAGTACTTC. Translating it yields CASSENGGRFDEQYF.